This T cell receptor beta chain is drawn from a study of radiation and T cells in renal cell carcinoma. The protocol was immunoSEQ multiplex PCR, while the TCRdb copy is restricted to in-frame clones and leaves out a portion. Of about 91,000 clones in the sample, about four fifths were seen once. As to time point: baseline pretreatment blood. The treatment here: 15 Gy SBRT to primary tumor, nephrectomy 4 weeks later. V gave up 4 bases and J gave up 5 bases, with 27 bases separating them. The V gene's germline CDR1 is SGHDT and CDR2 YYEEEE. The CDR3 extends over 18 amino acids. This TCR was recovered from a man in his 60s with renal cell carcinoma. The specimen comprised blood, sampled from a patient whose treatment included radiotherapy and nephrectomy. This chain uses TRBV5-6 with TRBJ2-5; possibly TRBD2 for D (6 bases). CDR3 residues: CASSLTSAGQRGWETQYF. The CDR3 DNA sequence: TGTGCCAGCAGCCTTACTTCAGCGGGCCAACGCGGATGGGAGACCCAGTACTTC.